The sequence of this TCR beta chain was determined in a study of a mutant IDH1 vaccine in newly diagnosed glioma. On the study more broadly: Patients got radiotherapy, temozolomide, or both beforehand, and most got both. V12 occurred at week 35 and V13 at week 47.

Germline CDR1 reads MNHEY; CDR2 reads SVGAGI. CDR3 size: 15 residues. The V gene lost 4 bases and the J gene lost 4 bases, with 14 bases spanning the gap. Time point described: week 35, safety follow-up. Each dose delivered 300 ug of mutant IDH1 20-mer peptide subcutaneously with imiquimod. Details on this clone: Its antigen is undetermined.

Data came from immunoSEQ multiplex PCR; TCRdb stores just in-frame clones and leaves some out. This table has roughly 51,000 clones, more than 65% appearing once. Sequences were derived from PBMCs, sampled from a glioma patient whose treatment included an IDH1 peptide vaccine. The chain is built from TRBV6-5 and TRBJ1-3; maybe TRBD1 (6 bases). The origin of this receptor is a middle-aged man with glioma. This CDR3 reads CASSSAGARGNTIYF. The DNA for the CDR3 is TGTGCCAGCAGTTCTGCAGGGGCGAGGGGAAACACCATATATTTT.